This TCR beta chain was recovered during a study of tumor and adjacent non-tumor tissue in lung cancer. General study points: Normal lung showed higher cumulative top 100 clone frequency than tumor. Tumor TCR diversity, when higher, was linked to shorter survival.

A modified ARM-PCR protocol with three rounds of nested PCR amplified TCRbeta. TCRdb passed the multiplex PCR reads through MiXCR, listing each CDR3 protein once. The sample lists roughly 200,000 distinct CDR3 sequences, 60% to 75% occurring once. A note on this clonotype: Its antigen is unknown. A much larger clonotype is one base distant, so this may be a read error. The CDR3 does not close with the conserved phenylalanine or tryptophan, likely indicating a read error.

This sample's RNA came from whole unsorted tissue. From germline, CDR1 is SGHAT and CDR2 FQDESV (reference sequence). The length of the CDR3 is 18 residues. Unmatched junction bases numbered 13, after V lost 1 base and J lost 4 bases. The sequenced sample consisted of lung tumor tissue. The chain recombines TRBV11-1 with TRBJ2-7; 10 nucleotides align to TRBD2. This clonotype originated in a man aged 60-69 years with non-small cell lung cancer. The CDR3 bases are TGTGCCAGCAGCTTAGGGGGTCCGGGACTAGCGAGTGATTACGAGCAGTACCTC. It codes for CASSLGGPGLASDYEQYL.